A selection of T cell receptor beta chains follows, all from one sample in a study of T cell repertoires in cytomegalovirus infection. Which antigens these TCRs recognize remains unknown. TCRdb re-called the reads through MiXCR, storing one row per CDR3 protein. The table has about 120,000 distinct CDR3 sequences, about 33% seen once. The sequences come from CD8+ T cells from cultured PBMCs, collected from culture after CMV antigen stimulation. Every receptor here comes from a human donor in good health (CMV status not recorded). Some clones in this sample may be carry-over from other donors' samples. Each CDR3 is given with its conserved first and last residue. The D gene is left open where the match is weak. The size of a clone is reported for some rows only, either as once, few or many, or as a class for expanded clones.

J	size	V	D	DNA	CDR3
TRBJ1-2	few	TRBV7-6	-	TGTGCCAGCAGCTACCACACGCAAACTCATTCTAACTATGGCTACACCTTC	CASSYHTQTHSNYGYTF
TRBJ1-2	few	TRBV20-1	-	TGCAGTGCTAGAGATTACAGTTCAGGACAGCCTTATCTATGGGGCTACACCTTC	CSARDYSSGQPYLWGYTF
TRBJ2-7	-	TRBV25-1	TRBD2	TGTGCCAGCAGTGGGTCGAGCGGGGGTGGGATATCCGAGCAGTACTTC	CASSGSSGGGISEQYF
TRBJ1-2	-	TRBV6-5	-	TGTGCCAGCAGTTACTCGAAAAACACGGGTCGGTATTATGGCTACACCTTC	CASSYSKNTGRYYGYTF
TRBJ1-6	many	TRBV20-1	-	TGCAGTGCTAGAGATCCCCAGGCCAATAATTCACCCCTCCACTTT	CSARDPQANNSPLHF
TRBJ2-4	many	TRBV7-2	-	TGTGCCAGCAGCTCCACAGGGTACATTCAGTACTTC	CASSSTGYIQYF
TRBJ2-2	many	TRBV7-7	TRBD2	TGTGCTAGCAGCGCGACTAGCGGGGGGATCACCGGGGAGCTGTTTTTT	CASSATSGGITGELFF
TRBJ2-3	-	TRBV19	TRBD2	TGTGCCAGTAGTTCCCCTGGTCGGCCTAGCGGGGACACAGATACGCAGTATTTT	CASSSPGRPSGDTDTQYF
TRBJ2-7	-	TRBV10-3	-	TGTGCCATCAGTGAGTCGCCCTCCTACGAGCAGTACTTC	CAISESPSYEQYF
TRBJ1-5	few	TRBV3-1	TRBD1	TGTGCCAGCAGCCAAGACTGGACAGGGTTGAGCAATCAGCCCCAGCATTTT	CASSQDWTGLSNQPQHF
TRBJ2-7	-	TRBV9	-	TGTGCCAGCAGCGTAGCTACGGGATACGAGCAGTACTTC	CASSVATGYEQYF
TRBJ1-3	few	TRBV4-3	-	TGCGCCAGCAGCCCCGGGCGAACAGGCGTCCCCACCATATATTTT	CASSPGRTGVPTIYF
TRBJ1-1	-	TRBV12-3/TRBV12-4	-	TGTGCCAGCAGTTTAGCCGGGACCACCCCTGAAGCTTTCTTT	CASSLAGTTPEAFF
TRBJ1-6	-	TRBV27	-	TGTGCCAGCAGCGCGGCGGACTATAATTCACCCCTCCACTTT	CASSAADYNSPLHF
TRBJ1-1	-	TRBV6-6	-	TGTGCCAGCAGAAGGACGATCCAGAACACTGAAGCTTTCTTT	CASRRTIQNTEAFF
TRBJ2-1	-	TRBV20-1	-	TGCAGTGCTTTCGACGTGGAGCAGTTCTTC	CSAFDVEQFF
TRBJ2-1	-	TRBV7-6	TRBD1	TGTGCCAGCAGCTTAACCTCCAACAGGGGCCATCTCTTAAATGAGCAGTTCTTC	CASSLTSNRGHLLNEQFF
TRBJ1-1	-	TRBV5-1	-	TGCGCCAGCAGCTTGTCGGAGGGGTTGACTGAAGCTTTCTTT	CASSLSEGLTEAFF
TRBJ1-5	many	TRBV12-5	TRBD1	TGTGCTAGTGGTTTGGGGACAGGGAGACAGCCCCAGCATTTT	CASGLGTGRQPQHF
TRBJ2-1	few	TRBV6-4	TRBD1	TGTGCCAGCAGTGAAGTGGACAGGGTTAACAATGAGCAGTTCTTC	CASSEVDRVNNEQFF
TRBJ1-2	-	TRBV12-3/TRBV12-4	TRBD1	TGTGCCAGCAGGGTACAAGGGGGCTTTTGGGACTATGGCTACACCTTC	CASRVQGGFWDYGYTF
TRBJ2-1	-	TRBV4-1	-	TGCGCCAGCAGCCCCTCTACATGGAATGAGCAGTTCTTC	CASSPSTWNEQFF
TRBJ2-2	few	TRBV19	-	TGTGCCAGTAGTATACGGGAGCTGTTTTTT	CASSIRELFF
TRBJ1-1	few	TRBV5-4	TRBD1	TGTGCCAGCAGCTGGGGGACAGGTATGAACACTGAAGCTTTCTTT	CASSWGTGMNTEAFF
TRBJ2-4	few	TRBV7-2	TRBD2	TGTGCCAGCAGCTTAACCCTGCGGGGGGGGGGCGGAAACATTCAGTACTTC	CASSLTLRGGGGNIQYF
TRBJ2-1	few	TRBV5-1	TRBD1	TGCGCCAGCAACGGTAACACCATCGGACAGGGGAAGGGTGAGCAGTTCTTC	CASNGNTIGQGKGEQFF
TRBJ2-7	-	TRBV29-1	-	TGCAGCGTTGACGCAGACTCCTACGAGCAGTACTTC	CSVDADSYEQYF
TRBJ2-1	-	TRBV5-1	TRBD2	TGCGCCAGCAGCTGGGGAAGCGGGGGGGCCTACAATGAGCAGTTCTTC	CASSWGSGGAYNEQFF
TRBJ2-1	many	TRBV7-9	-	TGTGCCAGCAGCTTAGTATCGGGGGAGCAGTTCTTC	CASSLVSGEQFF
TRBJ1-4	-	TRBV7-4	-	TGTGCCAGCAGAAAAGGGGCGAGTGTTGAAAAACTGTTTTTT	CASRKGASVEKLFF
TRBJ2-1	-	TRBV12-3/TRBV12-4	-	TGTGCCAGCAGTTTTAGACCTACCTACAATGAGCAGTTCTTC	CASSFRPTYNEQFF
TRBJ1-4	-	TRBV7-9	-	TGTGCCAGCAGCTCCGGGGGCAGATTCAATGAAAAACTGTTTTTT	CASSSGGRFNEKLFF
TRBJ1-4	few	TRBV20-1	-	TGCAGTGCTAGATCGCGGGGGGGGACTAATGAAAAACTGTTTTTT	CSARSRGGTNEKLFF
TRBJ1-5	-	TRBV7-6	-	TGTGCCAGCAGCTTAGGGTTAGGGCTCTCGAGCAATCAGCCCCAGCATTTT	CASSLGLGLSSNQPQHF
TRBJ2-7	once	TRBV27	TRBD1	TGTGCCAGCAGTCCGTCGACAGGGATCCGCTCCTACGAGCAGTACTTC	CASSPSTGIRSYEQYF
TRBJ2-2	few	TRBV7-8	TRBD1	TGTGCCAGCAGCGACAGGGGGCGGGACACCGGGGAGCTGTTTTTT	CASSDRGRDTGELFF
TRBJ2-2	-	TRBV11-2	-	TGTGCCAGCAGCTTAATTTCCGGGGAGCTGTTTTTT	CASSLISGELFF
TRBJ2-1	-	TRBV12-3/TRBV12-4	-	TGTGCCAGCCGACACGGGCACAATGAGCAGTTCTTC	CASRHGHNEQFF
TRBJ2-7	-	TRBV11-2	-	TGTGCCAGCAGCTTAGCAGGGATAGCCGGCGAGCAGTACTTC	CASSLAGIAGEQYF
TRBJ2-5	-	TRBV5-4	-	TGTGCCAGCACCTCCCAATACAACCAAGAGACCCAGTACTTC	CASTSQYNQETQYF
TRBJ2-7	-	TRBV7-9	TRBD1	TGTGCCAGCAGCCCAAGGACAGGGGATCTTTCCTACGAGCAGTACTTC	CASSPRTGDLSYEQYF
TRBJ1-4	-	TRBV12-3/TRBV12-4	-	TGTGCCAGCAGTGTTTCGGGCCAGCCCAAACTGTTTTTT	CASSVSGQPKLFF